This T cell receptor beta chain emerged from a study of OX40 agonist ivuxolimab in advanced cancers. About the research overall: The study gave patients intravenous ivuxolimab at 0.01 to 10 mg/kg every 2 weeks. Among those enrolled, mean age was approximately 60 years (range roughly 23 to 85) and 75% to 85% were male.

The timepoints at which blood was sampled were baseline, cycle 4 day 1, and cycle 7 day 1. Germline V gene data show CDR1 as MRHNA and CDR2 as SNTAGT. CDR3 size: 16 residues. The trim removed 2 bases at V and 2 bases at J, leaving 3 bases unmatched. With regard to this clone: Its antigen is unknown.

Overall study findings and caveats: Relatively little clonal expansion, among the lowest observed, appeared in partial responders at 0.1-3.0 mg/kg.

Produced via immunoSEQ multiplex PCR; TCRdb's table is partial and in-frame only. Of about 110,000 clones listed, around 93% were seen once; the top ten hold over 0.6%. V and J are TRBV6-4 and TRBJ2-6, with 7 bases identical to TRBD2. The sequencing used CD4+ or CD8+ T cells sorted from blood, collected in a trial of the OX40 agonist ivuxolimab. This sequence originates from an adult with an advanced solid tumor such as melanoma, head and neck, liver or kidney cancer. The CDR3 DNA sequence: TGTGCCAGCAGTGACCTGGGGGGGGCTGGGGCCAACGTCCTGACTTTC. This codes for CASSDLGGAGANVLTF.